This T cell receptor beta chain was sequenced during a study of early T cells in non-severe SARS-CoV-2 infection. Study as a whole: Whole-blood bulk RNA, unsorted, was sequenced, and chains were unpaired.

A word on this clonotype: The antigen is undetermined.

Unique molecular identifier tags were affixed to discrete cDNA molecules. Via MiXCR, TCRdb re-called the 5' RACE reads, giving one row per CDR3 protein. This sample has about 80,000 distinct CDR3 sequences; roughly a sixth occur once, and the top ten carry about 3%. The V end was cut by 4 bases, the J end by 5 bases, with 23 bases between. Germline V gives CDR1 SGDLS, CDR2 YYNGEE. The length of the CDR3 is 17 residues. Study-wide results and limits: Lookups in VDJdb leaned toward anti-spike CD8 responses and missed private and CD4 specificities.

The TCR was taken from an adult who was a healthcare worker with PCR-confirmed SARS-CoV-2 infection or an uninfected control (not recorded which). The sequencing sample was made of whole blood. V usage is TRBV9 and J usage is TRBJ2-3; tentatively, D is TRBD2 (5 bases). The CDR3, as DNA: TGTGCCAGCAGCTTAGAAGGACTGGATGGTGGTGGAGATACGCAGTATTTT. Amino acids: CASSLEGLDGGGDTQYF.